The 12 T cell receptor beta chains below were found in one sample sequenced in a study of shared clonotypes between healthy human individuals. Terminally differentiated effector memory CD45RA+ cells were excluded from the naive CD8 cells, which were CD45RO-negative and positively selected for CCR7. Sequencing was performed with immunoSEQ multiplex PCR; in TCRdb, only in-frame clones are kept and a portion is missing. The data hold millions of clones, with about 94% observed a single time. Sequencing was carried out using naive CD8+ T cells sorted from blood. The origin of the receptors is a man younger than 35 in good health.

The chain carries TRBV7-9 and TRBJ2-7, with D possibly TRBD2 on 5 matching bases. The germline V gene has CDR1 SEHNR and CDR2 FQNEAQ (reference sequence). The CDR3 length is 14 residues. V dropped 0 bases and J dropped 5 bases, with 11 bases sitting between them. The CDR3 DNA sequence: TGTGCCAGCAGCTTAGCGGGAGTTCCCCACGAGCAGTACTTC. Its translation is CASSLAGVPHEQYF.

The chain joins TRBV5-5 to TRBJ2-6; weak D call: TRBD1 (6 bases). This CDR3 has 20 amino acids. Trimming left V 0 bases short and J 1 base short, with 20 bases between. Germline values: CDR1 SGHKS, CDR2 YYEKEE (reference sequence). The CDR3 reads CASSLVYAPGAWSGANVLTF. In nucleotides, the CDR3 is TGTGCCAGCAGCTTGGTTTATGCGCCAGGGGCATGGTCTGGGGCCAACGTCCTGACTTTC.

CDR3 DNA: TGCAGCGTCGCGGGACAGGGGGACAGAGGCACCATATATTTT. Its translation is CSVAGQGDRGTIYF. The chain carries TRBV29-1 and TRBJ1-3, with TRBD1 identical over 11 bases. CDR1 and CDR2 from the germline V gene are SQVTM and ANQGSEA. CDR3 size: 14 residues. Trimming cost V 6 bases and J 9 bases; bases outside gene matches: 10.

The chain carries TRBV5-4 and TRBJ2-1; 10 positions match TRBD2. Germline CDR1 SGHNT, CDR2 YYREEE (reference sequence). This CDR3 region has 17 residues. V shed 3 bases and J 1 base; nucleotides not matched to a gene: 7. DNA for the CDR3: TGTGCCAGCAGCTCCCCTCTAGCGGGAGTTTCCTACAATGAGCAGTTCTTC. Amino acid sequence: CASSSPLAGVSYNEQFF.

This clone was seen just once. J is TRBJ2-7 and V is TRBV2; perhaps TRBD1 as D (5 bases). There are 16 residues in the CDR3. Germline loops: CDR1 SNHLY, CDR2 FYNNEI. V gave up 5 bases and J gave up 0 bases, with 17 bases separating them. For the CDR3, the DNA is TGTGCCAGCAGTCCTGACTGGACACCGAACTCCTACGAGCAGTACTTC. Translation: CASSPDWTPNSYEQYF.

The CDR3 is CASSHPSSTLTGELFF. The CDR3 nucleotides are TGTGCCAGCAGCCATCCGTCTTCAACACTAACCGGGGAGCTGTTTTTT. The chain combines TRBV14 with TRBJ2-2; D not certain. The CDR3 contains 16 residues. The ends were cut back, 3 bases at V and 5 bases at J, with 16 bases in the middle. In germline, CDR1 is SGHDN, CDR2 FVKESK.

CDR3 DNA: TGCGCCAGCAGCCAAAGACAGGACTATAATTCACCCCTCCACTTT. This translates into CASSQRQDYNSPLHF. This chain links TRBV4-1 with TRBJ1-6; TRBD1 is a possible D gene (6 bases). Germline lookup yields CDR1 MGHRA and CDR2 YSYEKL. This CDR3 spans 15 amino acids. Trimming removed 2 bases from V and 3 bases from J, with 8 bases in between.

The genes are TRBV9 and TRBJ2-5; no clear D gene. The CDR3 extends over 13 amino acids. CDR1 and CDR2 (germline): SGDLS, YYNGEE. V was clipped by 4 bases and J by 10 bases, with 17 bases between them. The CDR3 bases are TGTGCCAGCAGCAGGGATGGGTTTTTGGACCAGTACTTC. Its protein is CASSRDGFLDQYF.

Note on this clone: Other DNA sequences within the sample encode an identical CDR3. V usage is TRBV7-2 and J usage is TRBJ2-7; D is perhaps TRBD2 (6 bases). V dropped 1 base and J dropped 2 bases, with 12 bases sitting between them. Germline V lookup: CDR1 SGHTA, CDR2 FQGNSA. CDR3 size: 15 residues. CDR3: CASSLGGSGTYEQYF. The CDR3 DNA reads TGTGCCAGCAGCTTAGGCGGTAGCGGTACCTACGAGCAGTACTTC.

The V gene is TRBV29-1, the J gene TRBJ2-7; D is perhaps TRBD1 or TRBD2 (5 bases each). Germline lookup yields CDR1 SQVTM and CDR2 ANQGSEA. Trimming removed 7 bases at V and 2 bases at J, with 12 bases between. The CDR3 runs 12 residues. Here the CDR3 reads CSARDATYEQYF. CDR3 nucleotide sequence: TGCAGCGCACGGGACGCGACCTACGAGCAGTACTTC.

V is TRBV2 and J is TRBJ2-7, with D possibly TRBD2 on 5 matching bases. V dropped 2 bases and J dropped 6 bases, with 11 bases sitting between them. Germline V lookup: CDR1 SNHLY, CDR2 FYNNEI. The CDR3 spans 13 residues. The CDR3 nucleotides read TGTGCCAGCAGTGAACTAGCTTTTCCCGAGCAGTACTTC. It yields the protein CASSELAFPEQYF.

This chain connects TRBV7-6 to TRBJ2-1, with D perhaps matching TRBD2 (6 bases). This CDR3 has 16 residues. CDR1 SGHVS and CDR2 FNYEAQ come from the germline V gene. V lost 5 bases to trimming and J lost 4 bases, with 18 bases between them. CDR3 amino acids: CASSPPGLTGYNEQFF. The CDR3 coding sequence is TGTGCCAGCAGCCCCCCGGGACTGACGGGGTACAATGAGCAGTTCTTC.